Presented here are 16 T cell receptor beta chains from one specimen sequenced in a study of blood T cell repertoires in COVID-19. Produced via immunoSEQ multiplex PCR; TCRdb's table is partial and in-frame only. The sample yields a few hundred thousand clones, roughly 90% seen once. Sequencing used peripheral blood. The receptor set was obtained from a woman in her 30s with COVID-19, enrolled during active disease.

The chain is built from TRBV2 and TRBJ1-2, with D possibly TRBD1 on 6 matching bases. Trimming shortened V by 7 bases and J by 0 bases, and 15 bases separated the two germline ends. The CDR3 is 15 residues long. Germline V gene data show CDR1 as SNHLY and CDR2 as FYNNEI. In DNA, the CDR3 is TGTGCCAGCAAGGACAGCCGACTATCTAACTATGGCTACACCTTC. This translates into CASKDSRLSNYGYTF. Based on the CDR3 plus reference TRBV2 and TRBJ1-2, the full variable domain is EPEVTQTPSHQVTQMGQEVILRCVPISNHLYFYWYRQILGQKVEFLVSFYNNEISEKSEIFDDQFSVERPDGSNFTLKIRSTKLEDSAMYFCASKDSRLSNYGYTFGSGTRLTVV.

The CDR3 loop is CASSLDRGSTDTQYF. The CDR3 DNA is TGCGCCAGCAGCTTGGACAGGGGATCAACAGATACGCAGTATTTT. This chain joins TRBV5-1 and TRBJ2-3, with TRBD1 identical over 7 bases. CDR3 size: 15 residues. V gave up 0 bases and J gave up 3 bases; unmatched junction bases: 4. In germline, CDR1 is SGHRS, CDR2 YFSETQ.

CDR3 sequence reads: CASRPAVSGGYTF. The CDR3 DNA reads as TGTGCCAGCAGGCCGGCGGTGTCGGGGGGCTACACCTTC. The J gene is TRBJ1-2, the V gene TRBV27; no clear D. The CDR3 has 13 amino acids. From germline, CDR1 is MNHEY and CDR2 SMNVEV (reference sequence). Trimming stripped 6 bases from V and 8 bases from J, with 16 bases between.

The gene calls are TRBV3-1 (or the pseudogene TRBV3-2) and TRBJ2-1; TRBD2 matches 9 bases. CDR1 is LGHDT, CDR2 YNNKEL, per germline (reference sequence). The CDR3 has 18 residues. V lost 0 bases, J lost 2 bases, and 8 bases stayed unmatched. CDR3 sequence (DNA): TGTGCCAGCAGCCAAGATCTTGGTAGCGGGGGCCCCTACAATGAGCAGTTCTTC. Amino acids: CASSQDLGSGGPYNEQFF.

The chain joins TRBV4-3 to TRBJ1-2; D unresolved. This CDR3 is built from 14 residues. CDR1 is LGHNA and CDR2 is YSLEER in the germline V gene. Trimming took 1 base from V and 5 from J, leaving 11 bases between them. The CDR3, as DNA: TGCGCCAGCAGCCAAGTTTCGGGGAGGTATGGCTACACCTTC. Amino acids: CASSQVSGRYGYTF.

The V gene is TRBV28, the J gene TRBJ1-1; D possibly corresponds to TRBD1 (5 bases). Germline CDR1 reads MDHEN; CDR2 reads SYDVKM. Trimming removed 3 bases at V and 8 bases at J, with 13 bases between. This CDR3 spans 13 amino acids. For the CDR3, the DNA is TGTGCCAGCAGTTTGGAGGGGCCCCTGGAAGCTTTCTTT. Protein: CASSLEGPLEAFF.

The J gene is TRBJ2-1, the V gene TRBV5-4; 16 bases map to TRBD2. Germline V gene data show CDR1 as SGHNT and CDR2 as YYREEE (reference sequence). After removal of 1 base from V and 8 bases from J, the junction contained 9 bases not matched to a gene. CDR3 size: 18 residues. CDR3: CASSLLTPGLAGGDEQFF. The CDR3 nucleotides read TGTGCCAGCAGCTTGTTGACCCCGGGACTAGCGGGAGGGGATGAGCAGTTCTTC.

The CDR3 DNA is TGTGCCACCCAGACTAGCGGGGAAACAGATACGCAGTATTTT. Protein product: CATQTSGETDTQYF. The chain links TRBV24-1 to TRBJ2-3; TRBD2 matches at 11 bases. The CDR3 extends over 14 amino acids. J lost 3 bases, V lost 9 bases, and 4 bases had no gene match. Germline assignment: CDR1 KGHDR and CDR2 SFDVKD.

The gene calls are TRBV18 and TRBJ2-5; TRBD2 agrees at 13 bases. V was pared by 6 bases and J by 2 bases, with 0 bases of the junction left unmatched. The CDR3 has 14 amino acids. CDR1 and CDR2 from the germline V gene are KGHSH and LQKENI. The DNA for the CDR3 is TGTGCCAGCTCGACTAGCGGGGGGCAAGAGACCCAGTACTTC. Amino acid sequence: CASSTSGGQETQYF.

The chain uses TRBV5-1 and TRBJ1-2, with 9 bases identical to TRBD1. The V gene's germline CDR1 is SGHRS and CDR2 YFSETQ. The CDR3 contains 15 residues. V gave up 3 bases and J gave up 7 bases; unmatched junction bases: 10. CDR3 loop: CASSWLNTGGGGYTF. CDR3 sequence (DNA): TGCGCCAGCAGCTGGCTCAATACAGGGGGCGGTGGCTACACCTTC.

The chain carries TRBV29-1 and TRBJ2-6; D not resolved. The CDR3 has 17 residues. V was trimmed by 0 bases and J by 0 bases, leaving 12 bases between them. CDR1 and CDR2 from the germline V gene are SQVTM and ANQGSEA. CDR3 nucleotides: TGCAGCGTTGAAGATTACAGTTCCTTCTCTGGGGCCAACGTCCTGACTTTC. Protein: CSVEDYSSFSGANVLTF. The full variable domain, rest sourced from reference TRBV29-1 and TRBJ2-6, is SAVISQKPSRDICQRGTSLTIQCQVDSQVTMMFWYRQQPGQSLTLIATANQGSEATYESGFVIDKFPISRPNLTFSTLTVSNMSPEDSSIYLCSVEDYSSFSGANVLTFGAGSRLTVL.

This chain connects TRBV30 to TRBJ2-2, with a weak D call TRBD1 (6 bases). The germline V gene encodes CDR1 GTSNPN and CDR2 SVGIG (reference sequence). CDR3 length: 14 amino acids. Deletions cut 2 bases from V and 0 bases from J, with 7 bases between. CDR3 DNA sequence: TGTGCCTGGAGTTCAGGGGCGAACACCGGGGAGCTGTTTTTT. It specifies CAWSSGANTGELFF. The whole variable domain, remainder taken from reference TRBV30 and TRBJ2-2, is SQTIHQWPATLVQPVGSPLSLECTVEGTSNPNLYWYRQAAGRGLQLLFYSVGIGQISSEVPQNLSASRPQDRQFILSSKKLLLSDSGFYLCAWSSGANTGELFFGEGSRLTVL.

CDR3 amino acids: CASSLKGEVPYEQYV. Here the CDR3 DNA reads TGTGCCAGCAGCTTAAAAGGGGAAGTCCCCTACGAGCAGTACGTC. The chain combines TRBV7-9 with TRBJ2-7, with D perhaps TRBD1 (5 bases). CDR3 size: 15 residues. V was cut by 2 bases and J by 2 bases, with 13 bases left in between. Germline lookup yields CDR1 SEHNR and CDR2 FQNEAQ (reference sequence).

The count of this clone is one. This chain links TRBV12-3 or TRBV12-4 with TRBJ1-5; D not certain. V was trimmed by 6 bases and J by 9 bases, leaving 15 bases between them. The CDR3 totals 13 residues. The CDR3 here is CASSPGGAGPQHF. DNA of the CDR3: TGTGCCAGCAGCCCCGGAGGAGCGGGGCCCCAGCATTTT.

The gene calls are TRBV6-5 and TRBJ1-6, with D tentatively TRBD1 (5 bases). The germline gives CDR1 MNHEY, CDR2 SVGAGI. The CDR3 has 14 residues. V was clipped by 2 bases and J by 14 bases, with 16 bases between them. The CDR3 DNA reads as TGTGCCAGCAGTTACGGCCAGGGTACGTCGACCCTCCACTTT. It yields the protein CASSYGQGTSTLHF.

This rearrangement joins TRBV29-1 to TRBJ2-3; 8 nucleotides agree with TRBD1. The J segment lost 5 bases and the V segment lost 4 bases, leaving 14 bases of the junction unmatched. This CDR3 has 16 amino acids. CDR1 and CDR2 from the germline V gene are SQVTM and ANQGSEA. CDR3 DNA: TGCAGCGTTGCTATGTTAGGACAGGGAAACGGAGATACGCAGTATTTT. Its translation is CSVAMLGQGNGDTQYF.